This T cell receptor (beta chain) was recovered during a study of patients and donors after allogeneic stem cell transplantation (dated by TCRdb to 2018 to 2020). Trimming leaves V shorter by 6 bases and J shorter by 2 bases, with the junction holding 10 bases beyond the gene matches. From its cysteine to its phenylalanine, the CDR3 spans 17 amino acids. The kept DNA is CDR3 alone, 51 bases in frame from the first base. The germline V gene gives CDR1 as MNHNS and CDR2 as SASEGT. This clonotype was picked up a small number of times. The clone's antigen remains unknown. It has no much larger one-base neighbor in the sample; base qualities were not kept. The receptor library was made with RT-PCR. The data were produced on a NextSeq 550. TCRdb reprocessed the public reads (quality trimming at Q25 with fastp, clone calling with MiXCR) and kept in-frame beta chains. Rows are combined by CDR3 protein, so each entry shows the most common genes and DNA. This sample comprises roughly 940,000 distinct CDR3 sequences, under 20% of them detected only once. Around 5.5% of the sample comes from the top ten.

Sequencing was done on a sample of blood, either unsorted or a sorted T cell fraction (not recorded which). This receptor was obtained from a human donor who was either an allogeneic HSCT recipient or a stem cell or donor lymphocyte infusion donor (not recorded which). It is not recorded whose cells these are; they may come from a transplant donor. This receptor chain uses TRBV6-1 and TRBJ2-5; 12 bases in between match TRBD2. The DNA sequence follows: TGTGCCAGCAGCCACCGACTAGCGGGAGATGATCAAGAGACCCAGTACTTC. This encodes CASSHRLAGDDQETQYF.